Below are 22 T cell receptor beta chains sequenced from a single sample in a study of CD8 T cells in Susac syndrome. Random hexamers served to reverse transcribe roughly 0.45 to 1 ug RNA. MiXCR, applied by TCRdb to the immunoSEQ multiplex PCR reads, yields one record per CDR3 protein. The table records about 60,000 distinct CDR3 sequences, approximately 90% of them present only once. The sample was CD8+ T cells from PBMCs. The receptors shown here come from a human donor in good health.

V usage is TRBV13 and J usage is TRBJ2-7; TRBD1 matches 7 bases. The trim removed 0 bases at V and 4 bases at J, leaving 6 bases unmatched. The CDR3 is 15 amino acids. Germline values: CDR1 PRHDT, CDR2 FYEKMQ (reference sequence). CDR3 in DNA: TGTGCCAGCAGCTTAGGCCACGACAGGGAATACGAGCAGTACTTC. The encoded protein is CASSLGHDREYEQYF.

The table lists this clonotype with a few counts. The rearrangement uses TRBV6-5 and TRBJ1-1; possible D gene TRBD1, 6 bases. The CDR3 spans 11 residues. Germline V gene sequence: CDR1 MNHEY, CDR2 SVGAGI. The V and J ends lost 7 bases and 11 bases respectively, with 14 bases between them. CDR3 sequence: CASNQGFEAFF. DNA for the CDR3: TGTGCCAGCAACCAGGGGTTTGAGGCTTTCTTT.

The genes are TRBV5-1 and TRBJ1-4; D might be TRBD1 (6 bases). Germline V gene sequence: CDR1 SGHRS, CDR2 YFSETQ. This CDR3 has 14 residues. Trimming removed 7 bases from V and 3 bases from J, with 13 bases in between. This chain's CDR3 is CASASGVANEKLFF. CDR3 sequence (DNA): TGCGCCAGCGCCTCAGGGGTGGCTAATGAAAAACTGTTTTTT.

Only one count was recorded for this clonotype. The chain is built from TRBV6-1 and TRBJ2-5; perhaps TRBD1 as D (5 bases). V was shortened by 7 bases and J by 5 bases, with 20 bases between the two germline ends. This CDR3 has 15 amino acids. Germline V gene lookup returns CDR1 MNHNS and CDR2 SASEGT. This CDR3 is CASTAPPRAGETQYF. CDR3 DNA sequence: TGTGCCAGCACCGCCCCTCCCAGGGCTGGGGAGACCCAGTACTTC.

The chain has TRBV6-2 or TRBV6-3 and TRBJ1-3; 7 bases match TRBD1. The germline V gene encodes CDR1 MNHEY and CDR2 SVGEGT. J lost 3 bases, V lost 6 bases, and 5 bases had no gene match. There are 14 residues in the CDR3. The chain's CDR3 is CASSQGQLGNTIYF. In DNA form, the CDR3 reads TGTGCCAGCAGCCAGGGACAGCTTGGAAACACCATATATTTT.

This clonotype appeared a single time. The chain couples TRBV30 to TRBJ1-1, with 7 bases aligning to TRBD1. Germline CDR1 is GTSNPN and CDR2 is SVGIG (reference sequence). This CDR3 spans 13 amino acids. The junction had 3 bases not matched to a gene; V was cut back by 2 bases and J by 3 bases. CDR3 loop: CAWSIDRDTEAFF. The CDR3 DNA sequence: TGTGCCTGGAGTATCGACAGGGACACTGAAGCTTTCTTT.

The chain recombines TRBV3-1 with TRBJ2-7; TRBD1 is a possible D gene (5 bases). The CDR3 length is 14 residues. Looked up from germline, CDR1 is LGHDT and CDR2 is YNNKEL (reference sequence). V was pared by 7 bases and J by 0 bases, with 13 bases between. As DNA, the CDR3 is TGTGCCAGCACCCCGCAGGGCGGCTCCTACGAGCAGTACTTC. It encodes CASTPQGGSYEQYF.

This chain uses TRBV3-1 with TRBJ1-1, with D unresolved. This CDR3 contains 15 residues. Trimming stripped 0 bases from V and 6 bases from J, with 14 bases between. Germline V CDR1 and CDR2: LGHDT, YNNKEL (reference sequence). The CDR3 bases are TGTGCCAGCAGCCAAGACAGCGAAGGGCCCTCTGAAGCTTTCTTT. It codes for CASSQDSEGPSEAFF. Complete variable domain (other parts from reference TRBV3-1 and TRBJ1-1): DTAVSQTPKYLVTQMGNDKSIKCEQNLGHDTMYWYKQDSKKFLKIMFSYNNKELIINETVPNRFSPKSPDKAHLNLHINSLELGDSAVYFCASSQDSEGPSEAFFGQGTRLTVV.

This chain connects TRBV2 to TRBJ2-1, with 11 bases aligning to TRBD2. This CDR3 has 15 residues. Germline loops: CDR1 SNHLY, CDR2 FYNNEI. Trimming took 8 bases from V and 4 from J; bases not matched to a gene: 7. The CDR3 DNA is TGTGCCAGCGAGAGCACTAGCGGGGGTTACAATGAGCAGTTCTTC. This translates into CASESTSGGYNEQFF.

The chain joins TRBV5-1 to TRBJ1-1; D possibly corresponds to TRBD1 (5 bases). Trimming left V 1 base short and J 11 bases short, with 12 bases between. The V gene's germline CDR1 is SGHRS and CDR2 YFSETQ. The CDR3 spans 12 residues. The CDR3 here is CASSLKGNGAFF. Here the CDR3 DNA reads TGCGCCAGCAGCTTGAAGGGGAATGGGGCTTTCTTT.

The chain recombines TRBV9 with TRBJ2-3, with 7 bases identical to TRBD2. The CDR3 spans 16 residues. The ends lost 0 bases at V and 0 bases at J; junction bases unmatched: 4. Germline V CDR1 and CDR2: SGDLS, YYNGEE. CDR3 residues: CASSVASGGSTDTQYF. The CDR3 DNA reads TGTGCCAGCAGCGTAGCCTCGGGGGGAAGCACAGATACGCAGTATTTT.

V gene TRBV24-1 combines with J gene TRBJ2-5; 9 nucleotides line up with TRBD2. CDR1 is KGHDR, CDR2 SFDVKD, per germline. This CDR3 region has 14 residues. Trimming removed 4 bases from V and 5 bases from J; junction bases left unmatched: 4. The CDR3 DNA reads as TGTGCCACCAGTGACGGGACTAGCACGGAGACCCAGTACTTC. It translates to CATSDGTSTETQYF.

This chain links TRBV25-1 with TRBJ2-3; D gene uncertain. Per germline, CDR1 MGHDK and CDR2 SYGVNS. Trimming pared 6 bases from V and 6 bases from J, leaving 10 bases between. CDR3 size: 12 residues. The CDR3, as DNA: TGTGCCAGCAGGGGAATCGCTGATACGCAGTATTTT. This gives the protein CASRGIADTQYF.

This clonotype was seen only once. The gene calls are TRBV19 and TRBJ2-7; no definite D call. The V end was cut by 4 bases, the J end by 4 bases, with 17 bases between. Germline CDR1 reads LNHDA; CDR2 reads SQIVND (reference sequence). CDR3 length: 15 amino acids. CDR3 in DNA: TGTGCCAGTAGTACGACTCTTTTGGCCGGGTACGAGCAGTACTTC. This sequence encodes CASSTTLLAGYEQYF.

The chain has TRBV6-2 or TRBV6-3 and TRBJ1-1; D uncertain. Trimming removed 9 bases at V and 3 bases at J, with 8 bases between. The CDR3 consists of 11 residues. Germline-derived CDR1 and CDR2 are MNHEY and SVGEGT. The CDR3 DNA reads as TGTGCCAGTGGAATCGACACTGAAGCTTTCTTT. It translates to CASGIDTEAFF.

On this clonotype: One junction end does not reproduce the germline sequence, and a read error may be involved. The chain uses TRBV11-2 and TRBJ1-1; D gene uncertain. CDR3 length: 17 amino acids. In germline, CDR1 is SGHAT, CDR2 FQNNGV. The CDR3 DNA is TGTGCCAACAGCTTAACAAATAGTGGCGGTCCAAATGGGGAAGCTTTCTTT. Translating it yields CANSLTNSGGPNGEAFF.

This chain joins TRBV7-9 and TRBJ1-1, with D unclear. The CDR3 has 12 residues. The V gene lost 6 bases and the J gene lost 7 bases, with 12 bases spanning the gap. Germline assignment: CDR1 SEHNR and CDR2 FQNEAQ (reference sequence). Here the CDR3 reads CASSLPGVEAFF. CDR3 coding DNA: TGTGCCAGCAGTCTACCGGGCGTTGAAGCTTTCTTT.

V and J are TRBV12-3 or TRBV12-4 and TRBJ2-5, with 11 positions matching TRBD2. V shed 1 base and J 4 bases; nucleotides not matched to a gene: 8. This CDR3 spans 17 amino acids. CDR3 sequence (DNA): TGTGCCAGCAGTTTAGAGTTAGCGGGGGGGCCATCAGAGACCCAGTACTTC. Protein sequence: CASSLELAGGPSETQYF.

The chain recombines TRBV27 with TRBJ1-1; weak D call: TRBD1 (5 bases). The germline V and J ends were trimmed by 5 bases and 4 bases, with 11 bases remaining between them. Germline loops: CDR1 MNHEY, CDR2 SMNVEV (reference sequence). The CDR3 covers 13 residues. CDR3 protein: CASSPLGRTEAFF. DNA of the CDR3: TGTGCCAGCAGTCCCTTGGGGCGCACTGAAGCTTTCTTT.

The chain has TRBV14 and TRBJ2-2; 7 positions match TRBD1. V dropped 3 bases and J dropped 5; count of bases not matched to a gene: 15. Germline assignment: CDR1 SGHDN and CDR2 FVKESK. CDR3 length equals 18 residues. CDR3 in amino acids: CASSHFLRRQGRTGELFF. CDR3 nucleotide sequence: TGTGCCAGCAGCCATTTCCTTCGCCGACAGGGTAGAACCGGGGAGCTGTTTTTT.

V gene TRBV4-2 combines with J gene TRBJ1-5; D unclear. CDR1 is LGHNA and CDR2 is YNFKEQ in the germline V gene. V was pared by 0 bases and J by 4 bases, with 4 bases between. The CDR3 length is 13 residues. This CDR3 is CASSQEQNQPQHF. In DNA form, the CDR3 reads TGTGCCAGCAGCCAAGAACAAAATCAGCCCCAGCATTTT.

The chain uses TRBV27 and TRBJ2-5; D unresolved. The CDR3 runs to 14 residues. Germline V CDR1 and CDR2: MNHEY, SMNVEV (reference sequence). Between the trimmed V and J ends, which lost 5 bases and 6 bases, there was a span of 16 bases. This CDR3 reads CASSPTMGGKTQYF. The CDR3 DNA follows: TGTGCCAGCAGTCCCACGATGGGTGGGAAGACCCAGTACTTC.